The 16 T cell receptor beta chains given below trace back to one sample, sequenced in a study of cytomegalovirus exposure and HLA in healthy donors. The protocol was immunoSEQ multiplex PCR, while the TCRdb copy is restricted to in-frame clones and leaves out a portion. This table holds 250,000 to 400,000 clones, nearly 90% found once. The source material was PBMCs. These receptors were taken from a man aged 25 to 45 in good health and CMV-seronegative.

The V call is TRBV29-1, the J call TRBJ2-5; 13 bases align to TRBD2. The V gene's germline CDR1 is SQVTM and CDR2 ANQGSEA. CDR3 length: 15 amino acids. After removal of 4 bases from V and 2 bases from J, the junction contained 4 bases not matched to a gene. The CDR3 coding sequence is TGCAGCGTTGTGACTAGCGGGGGGCTTCAAGAGACCCAGTACTTC. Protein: CSVVTSGGLQETQYF.

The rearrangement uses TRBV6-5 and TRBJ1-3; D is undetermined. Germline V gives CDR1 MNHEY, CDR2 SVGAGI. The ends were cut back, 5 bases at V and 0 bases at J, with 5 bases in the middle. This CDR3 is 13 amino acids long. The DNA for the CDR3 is TGTGCCAGCAGTCCACACTCTGGAAACACCATATATTTT. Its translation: CASSPHSGNTIYF.

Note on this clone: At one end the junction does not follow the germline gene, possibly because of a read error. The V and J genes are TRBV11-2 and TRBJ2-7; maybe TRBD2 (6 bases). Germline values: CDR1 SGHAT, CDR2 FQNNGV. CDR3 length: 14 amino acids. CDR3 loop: CASSVRRDSHEQYF. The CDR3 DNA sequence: TGTGCCAGCAGCGTAAGACGGGACTCCCACGAGCAGTACTTC.

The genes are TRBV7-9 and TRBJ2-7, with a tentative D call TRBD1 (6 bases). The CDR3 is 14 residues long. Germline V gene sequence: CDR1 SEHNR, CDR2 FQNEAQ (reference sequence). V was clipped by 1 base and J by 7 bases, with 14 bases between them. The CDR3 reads CASSLGSIGTEQYF. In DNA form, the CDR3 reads TGTGCCAGCAGCTTAGGGAGCATTGGGACAGAGCAGTACTTC.

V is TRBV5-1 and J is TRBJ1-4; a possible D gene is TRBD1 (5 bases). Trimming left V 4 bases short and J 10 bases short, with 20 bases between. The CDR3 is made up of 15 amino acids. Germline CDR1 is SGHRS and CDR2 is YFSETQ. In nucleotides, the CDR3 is TGCGCCAGCAGCCACGAGACAGCCGTCGTGGGAAAACTGTTTTTT. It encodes CASSHETAVVGKLFF.

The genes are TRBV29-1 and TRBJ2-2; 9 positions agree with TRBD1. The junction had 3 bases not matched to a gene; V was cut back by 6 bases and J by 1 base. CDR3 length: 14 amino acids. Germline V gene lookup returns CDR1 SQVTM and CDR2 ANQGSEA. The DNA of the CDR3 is TGCAGCGTAGAGACAGGGGGGAACACCGGGGAGCTGTTTTTT. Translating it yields CSVETGGNTGELFF.

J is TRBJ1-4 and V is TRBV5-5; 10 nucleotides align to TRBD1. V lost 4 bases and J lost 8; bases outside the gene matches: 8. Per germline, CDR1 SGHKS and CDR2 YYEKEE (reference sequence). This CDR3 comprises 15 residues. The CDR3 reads CASSAWTGGTEKLFF. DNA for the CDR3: TGTGCCAGCAGCGCCTGGACAGGGGGTACAGAAAAACTGTTTTTT. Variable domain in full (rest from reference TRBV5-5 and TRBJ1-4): DAGVTQSPTHLIKTRGQQVTLRCSPISGHKSVSWYQQVLGQGPQFIFQYYEKEERGRGNFPDRFSARQFPNYSSELNVNALLLGDSALYLCASSAWTGGTEKLFFGSGTQLSVL.

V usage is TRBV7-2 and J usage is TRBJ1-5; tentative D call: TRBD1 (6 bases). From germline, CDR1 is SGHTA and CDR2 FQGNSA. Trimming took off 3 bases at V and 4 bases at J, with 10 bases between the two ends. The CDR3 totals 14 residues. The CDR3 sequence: CASSFGGANQPQHF. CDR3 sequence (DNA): TGTGCCAGCAGCTTTGGGGGGGCTAATCAGCCCCAGCATTTT.

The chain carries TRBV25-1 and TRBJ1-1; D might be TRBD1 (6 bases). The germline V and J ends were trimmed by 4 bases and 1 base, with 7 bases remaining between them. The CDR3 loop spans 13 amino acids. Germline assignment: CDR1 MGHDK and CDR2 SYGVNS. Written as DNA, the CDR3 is TGTGCCAGCAGTGCCAGGGGGAACACTGAAGCTTTCTTT. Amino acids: CASSARGNTEAFF.

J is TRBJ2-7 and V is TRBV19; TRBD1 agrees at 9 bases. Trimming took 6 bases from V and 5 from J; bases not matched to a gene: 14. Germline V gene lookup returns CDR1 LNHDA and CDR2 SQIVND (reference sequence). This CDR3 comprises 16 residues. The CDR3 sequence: CASSPDRTGDGDEQYF. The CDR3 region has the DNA TGTGCCAGTAGCCCTGATAGGACAGGGGACGGGGACGAGCAGTACTTC. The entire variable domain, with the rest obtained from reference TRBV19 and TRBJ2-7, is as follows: DGGITQSPKYLFRKEGQNVTLSCEQNLNHDAMYWYRQDPGQGLRLIYYSQIVNDFQKGDIAEGYSVSREKKESFPLTVTSAQKNPTAFYLCASSPDRTGDGDEQYFGPGTRLTVT.

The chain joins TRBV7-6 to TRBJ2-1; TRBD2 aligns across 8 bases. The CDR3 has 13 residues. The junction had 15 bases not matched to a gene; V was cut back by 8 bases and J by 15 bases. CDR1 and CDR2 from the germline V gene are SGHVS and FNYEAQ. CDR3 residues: CASVNTDGGAWFF. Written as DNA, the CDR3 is TGTGCCAGCGTAAATACAGACGGGGGGGCTTGGTTCTTC.

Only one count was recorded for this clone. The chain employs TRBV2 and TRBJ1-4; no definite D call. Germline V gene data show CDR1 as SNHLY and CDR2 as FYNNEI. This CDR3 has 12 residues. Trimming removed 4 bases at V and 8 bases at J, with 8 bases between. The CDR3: CASSVRAEKLFF. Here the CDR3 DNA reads TGTGCCAGCAGTGTTCGCGCCGAAAAACTGTTTTTT.

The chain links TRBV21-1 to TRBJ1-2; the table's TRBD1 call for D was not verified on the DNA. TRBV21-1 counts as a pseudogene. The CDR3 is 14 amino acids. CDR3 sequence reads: CASSNPDSNYGYTF. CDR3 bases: TGTGCCAGCAGCAATCCCGACAGTAACTATGGCTACACCTTC.

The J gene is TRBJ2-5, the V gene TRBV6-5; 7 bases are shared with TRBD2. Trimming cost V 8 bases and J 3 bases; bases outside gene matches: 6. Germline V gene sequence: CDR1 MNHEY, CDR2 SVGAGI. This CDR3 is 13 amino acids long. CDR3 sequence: CASRGGGKETQYF. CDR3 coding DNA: TGTGCCAGCCGGGGCGGGGGAAAAGAGACCCAGTACTTC.

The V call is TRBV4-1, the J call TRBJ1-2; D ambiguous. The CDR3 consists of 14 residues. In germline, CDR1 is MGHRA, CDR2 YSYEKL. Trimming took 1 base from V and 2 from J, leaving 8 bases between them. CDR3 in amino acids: CASSQVGSNYGYTF. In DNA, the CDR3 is TGCGCCAGCAGCCAAGTGGGGAGCAACTATGGCTACACCTTC.

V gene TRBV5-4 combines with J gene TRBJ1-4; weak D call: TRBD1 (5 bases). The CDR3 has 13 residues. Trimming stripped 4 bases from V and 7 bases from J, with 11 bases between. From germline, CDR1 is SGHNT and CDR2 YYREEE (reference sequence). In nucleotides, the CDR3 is TGTGCCAGCAGCGCGGGACCTTTTGAAAAACTGTTTTTT. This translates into CASSAGPFEKLFF.